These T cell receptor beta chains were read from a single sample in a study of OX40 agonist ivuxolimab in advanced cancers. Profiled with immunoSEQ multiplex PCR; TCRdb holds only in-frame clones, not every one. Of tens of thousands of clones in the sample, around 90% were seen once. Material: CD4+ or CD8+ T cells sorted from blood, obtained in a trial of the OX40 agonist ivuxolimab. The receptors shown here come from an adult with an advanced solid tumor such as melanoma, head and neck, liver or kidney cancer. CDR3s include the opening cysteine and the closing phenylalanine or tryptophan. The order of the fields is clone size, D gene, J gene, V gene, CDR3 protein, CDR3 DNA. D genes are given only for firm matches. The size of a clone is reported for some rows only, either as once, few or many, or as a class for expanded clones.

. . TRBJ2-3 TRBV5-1 CASRPWGAADTQYF TGCGCCAGCAGACCGTGGGGGGCTGCAGATACGCAGTATTTT
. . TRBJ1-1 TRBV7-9 CASGEGSKAFF TGTGCCAGCGGGGAGGGCAGCAAAGCTTTCTTT
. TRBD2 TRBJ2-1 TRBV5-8 CASSLGGEGNEQFF TGTGCCAGCAGCTTGGGCGGGGAGGGCAATGAGCAGTTCTTC
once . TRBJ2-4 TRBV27 CASSLSPTSAGQNIQYF TGTGCCAGCAGTTTATCTCCCACTTCGGCAGGGCAAAACATTCAGTACTTC
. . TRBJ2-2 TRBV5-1 CASSLGDGELFF TGCGCCAGCAGCCTGGGGGACGGGGAGCTGTTTTTT
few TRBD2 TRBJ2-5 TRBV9 CASSVEASGRAGKTQYF TGTGCCAGCAGCGTAGAGGCTAGCGGGAGGGCCGGAAAGACCCAGTACTTC
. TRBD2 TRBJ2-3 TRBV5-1 CASSLGTSGDTQYF TGCGCCAGCAGCTTGGGGACTAGCGGAGATACGCAGTATTTT
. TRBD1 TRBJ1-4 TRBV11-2 CASSYSRGSNEKLFF TGTGCCAGCAGCTACTCCAGGGGGTCTAATGAAAAACTGTTTTTT
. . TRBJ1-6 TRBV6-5 CASSRRGAINSPLHF TGTGCCAGCAGTCGCCGGGGGGCGATCAATTCACCCCTCCACTTT
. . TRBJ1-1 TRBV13 CASTRGAGGPVETEAFF TGTGCCAGCACTCGGGGTGCGGGAGGGCCAGTTGAGACCGAAGCTTTCTTT
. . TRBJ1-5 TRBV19 CASATVSGNQPQHF TGTGCCTCCGCGACTGTCTCGGGAAATCAGCCCCAGCATTTT
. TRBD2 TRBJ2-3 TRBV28 CASREAGAPTDTQYF TGTGCCAGCAGGGAAGCGGGAGCCCCCACAGATACGCAGTATTTT
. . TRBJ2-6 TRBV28 CASSSGANVLTF TGTGCCAGCAGTTCTGGGGCCAACGTCCTGACTTTC
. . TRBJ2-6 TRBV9 CASSVDEPRSGANVLTF TGTGCCAGCAGCGTAGATGAACCCCGCTCTGGGGCCAACGTCCTGACTTTC
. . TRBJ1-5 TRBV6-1 CASRLGTSVQHF TGTGCCAGCAGATTGGGGACAAGCGTCCAGCATTTT
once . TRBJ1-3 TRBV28 CASSLEAAGNTIYF TGTGCCAGCAGTTTAGAAGCAGCTGGAAACACCATATATTTT
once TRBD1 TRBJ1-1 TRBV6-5 CASSLTGGTTEAFF TGTGCCAGCAGTCTAACAGGGGGGACGACTGAAGCTTTCTTT
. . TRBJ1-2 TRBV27 CASSRGQGYGYTF TGTGCCAGCAGCCGGGGGCAAGGCTATGGCTACACCTTC
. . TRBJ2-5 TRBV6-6 CASLNLGETQYF TGTGCCAGCCTCAACCTTGGTGAGACCCAGTACTTC
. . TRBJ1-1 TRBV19 CASEGRVTEAFF TGTGCCAGTGAGGGAAGGGTGACTGAAGCTTTCTTT
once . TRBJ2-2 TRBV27 CASRRTGGGLGELFF TGTGCCAGCAGACGGACAGGTGGGGGACTCGGGGAGCTGTTTTTT
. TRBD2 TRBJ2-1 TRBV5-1 CASSFTGTTSDEQFF TGCGCCAGCAGCTTTACCGGGACTACATCAGATGAGCAGTTCTTC
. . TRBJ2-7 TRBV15 CATSRDRDYEQYF TGTGCCACCAGCAGAGACAGGGACTACGAGCAGTACTTC
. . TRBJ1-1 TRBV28 CASSERVEAFF TGTGCCAGCAGCGAGAGAGTTGAAGCTTTCTTT
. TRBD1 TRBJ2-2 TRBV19 CASSLDRDTGELFF TGTGCCAGTAGCTTAGACAGGGACACCGGGGAGCTGTTTTTT
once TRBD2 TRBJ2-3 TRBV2 CASSRLAGGTDTQYF TGTGCCAGCAGTAGACTAGCGGGGGGAACAGATACGCAGTATTTT
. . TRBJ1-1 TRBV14 CASTLLGRPDTEAFF TGTGCCAGCACCTTACTTGGACGGCCGGACACTGAAGCTTTCTTT
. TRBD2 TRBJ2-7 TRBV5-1 CASSLAPSGGYEQYF TGCGCCAGCAGCTTGGCCCCCAGCGGGGGCTACGAGCAGTACTTC
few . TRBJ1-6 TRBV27 CASSLWTLGSPLHF TGTGCCAGCAGTCTCTGGACACTTGGTTCACCCCTCCACTTT
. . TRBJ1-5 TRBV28 CASSLGQGWTQPQHF TGTGCCAGCAGTTTAGGGCAGGGGTGGACTCAGCCCCAGCATTTT
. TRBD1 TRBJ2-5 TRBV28 CAIQRQGGSKTQYF TGTGCCATCCAGCGACAGGGCGGAAGTAAGACCCAGTACTTC
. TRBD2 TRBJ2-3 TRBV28 CASSTPGRGTDTQYF TGTGCCAGCAGTACTCCTGGGCGGGGGACAGATACGCAGTATTTT
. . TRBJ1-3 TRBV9 CASSVEGLSGNTIYF TGTGCCAGCAGCGTAGAAGGGTTATCCGGAAACACCATATATTTT
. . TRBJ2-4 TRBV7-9 CASSLAAAGKNIQYF TGTGCCAGCAGCTTAGCGGCAGCGGGCAAAAACATTCAGTACTTC
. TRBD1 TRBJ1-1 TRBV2 CASTRGQPNTEAFF TGTGCCAGCACCAGGGGGCAGCCGAACACTGAAGCTTTCTTT
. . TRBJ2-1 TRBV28 CAVVQRGNEQFF TGTGCAGTTGTTCAACGGGGAAATGAGCAGTTCTTC
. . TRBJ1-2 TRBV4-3 CASSQASQAGRASNYGYTF TGCGCCAGCAGCCAAGCTTCTCAAGCAGGCAGGGCGAGTAATTATGGCTACACCTTC
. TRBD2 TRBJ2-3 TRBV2 CASSDSLAGRKQYF TGTGCCAGCAGTGATAGTCTAGCGGGGCGAAAGCAGTATTTT
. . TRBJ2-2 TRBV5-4 CASSLPRQTNTGELFF TGTGCCAGCAGCTTGCCGAGACAGACTAACACCGGGGAGCTGTTTTTT
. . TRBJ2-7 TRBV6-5 CASGNLGGAYEQYF TGTGCCAGCGGAAACTTGGGGGGTGCCTACGAGCAGTACTTC
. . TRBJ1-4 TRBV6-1 CASSVAGSSTNEKLFF TGTGCCAGCAGTGTAGCAGGGTCTTCAACTAATGAAAAACTGTTTTTT
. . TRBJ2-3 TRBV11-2 CASSLVGLGTDTQYF TGTGCCAGCAGCTTAGTCGGACTTGGGACAGATACGCAGTATTTT
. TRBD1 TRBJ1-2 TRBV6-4 CASSETGGYGYTF TGTGCCAGCAGTGAAACAGGGGGGTATGGCTACACCTTC
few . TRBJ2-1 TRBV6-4 CASSDGQGSYNEQFF TGTGCCAGCAGTGACGGGCAGGGATCCTACAATGAGCAGTTCTTC